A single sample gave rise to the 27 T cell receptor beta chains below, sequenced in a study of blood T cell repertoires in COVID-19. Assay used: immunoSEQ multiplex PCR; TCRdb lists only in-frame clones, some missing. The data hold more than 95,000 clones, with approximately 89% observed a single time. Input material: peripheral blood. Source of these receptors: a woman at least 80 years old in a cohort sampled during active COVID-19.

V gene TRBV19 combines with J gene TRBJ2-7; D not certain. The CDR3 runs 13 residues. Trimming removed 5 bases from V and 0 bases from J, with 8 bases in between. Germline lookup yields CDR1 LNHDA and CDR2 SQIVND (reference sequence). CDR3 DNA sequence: TGTGCCAGTAGTTACCCGAGCTCCTACGAGCAGTACTTC. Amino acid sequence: CASSYPSSYEQYF.

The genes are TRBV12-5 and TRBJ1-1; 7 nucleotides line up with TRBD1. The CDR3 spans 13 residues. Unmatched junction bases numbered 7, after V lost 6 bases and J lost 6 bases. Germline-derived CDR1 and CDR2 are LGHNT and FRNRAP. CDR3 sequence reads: CASGRDRPSEAFF. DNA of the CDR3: TGTGCTAGTGGCCGGGACAGACCCTCTGAAGCTTTCTTT.

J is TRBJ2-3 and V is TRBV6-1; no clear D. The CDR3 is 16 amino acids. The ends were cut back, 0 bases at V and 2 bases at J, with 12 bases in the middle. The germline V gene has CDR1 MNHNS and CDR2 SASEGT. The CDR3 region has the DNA TGTGCCAGCAGTGAAGCGCTTCGGTCTAACACAGATACGCAGTATTTT. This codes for CASSEALRSNTDTQYF.

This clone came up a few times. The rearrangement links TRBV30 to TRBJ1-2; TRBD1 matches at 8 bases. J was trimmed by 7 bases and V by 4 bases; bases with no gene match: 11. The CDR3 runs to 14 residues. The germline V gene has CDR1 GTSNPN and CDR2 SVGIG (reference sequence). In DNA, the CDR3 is TGTGCCTGGATCTTACCCCAGGGGGCTGCTGGCTACACCTTC. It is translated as CAWILPQGAAGYTF.

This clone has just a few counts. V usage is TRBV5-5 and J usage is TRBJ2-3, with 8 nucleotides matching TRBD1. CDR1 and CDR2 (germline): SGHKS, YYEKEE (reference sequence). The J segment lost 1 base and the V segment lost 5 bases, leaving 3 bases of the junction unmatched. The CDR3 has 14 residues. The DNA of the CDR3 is TGTGCCAGCAGTTCCAGGGGGCGCACAGATACGCAGTATTTT. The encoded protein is CASSSRGRTDTQYF.

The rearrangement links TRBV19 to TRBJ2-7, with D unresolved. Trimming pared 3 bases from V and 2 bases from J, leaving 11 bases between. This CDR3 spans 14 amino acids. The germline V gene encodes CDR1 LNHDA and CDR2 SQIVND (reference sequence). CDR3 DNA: TGTGCCAGTAGTATTGATAGTACCCCCTACGAGCAGTACTTC. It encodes CASSIDSTPYEQYF.

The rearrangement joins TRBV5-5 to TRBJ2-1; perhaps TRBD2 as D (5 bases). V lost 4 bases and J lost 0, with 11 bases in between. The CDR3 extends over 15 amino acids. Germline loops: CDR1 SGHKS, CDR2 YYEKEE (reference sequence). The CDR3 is CASSPGLNSYNEQFF. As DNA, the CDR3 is TGTGCCAGCAGCCCTGGACTCAACTCCTACAATGAGCAGTTCTTC.

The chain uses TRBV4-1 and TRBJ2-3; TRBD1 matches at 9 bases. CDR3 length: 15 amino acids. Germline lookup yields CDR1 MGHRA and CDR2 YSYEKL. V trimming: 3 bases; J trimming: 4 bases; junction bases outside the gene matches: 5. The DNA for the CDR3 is TGCGCCAGCAGCCACAAGGACAGGGGACCAGATACGCAGTATTTT. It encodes CASSHKDRGPDTQYF.

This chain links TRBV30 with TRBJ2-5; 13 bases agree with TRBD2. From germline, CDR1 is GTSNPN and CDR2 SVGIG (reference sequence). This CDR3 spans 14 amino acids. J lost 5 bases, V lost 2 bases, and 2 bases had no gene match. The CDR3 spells CAWSQTSGRETQYF. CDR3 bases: TGTGCCTGGAGTCAGACTAGCGGGAGGGAGACCCAGTACTTC.

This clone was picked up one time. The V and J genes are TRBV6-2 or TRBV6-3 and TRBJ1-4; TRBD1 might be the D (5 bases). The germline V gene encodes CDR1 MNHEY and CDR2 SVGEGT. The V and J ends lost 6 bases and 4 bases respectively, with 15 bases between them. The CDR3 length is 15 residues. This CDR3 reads CASSPTGLSNEKLFF. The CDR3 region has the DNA TGTGCCAGCAGCCCGACGGGACTAAGTAATGAAAAACTGTTTTTT.

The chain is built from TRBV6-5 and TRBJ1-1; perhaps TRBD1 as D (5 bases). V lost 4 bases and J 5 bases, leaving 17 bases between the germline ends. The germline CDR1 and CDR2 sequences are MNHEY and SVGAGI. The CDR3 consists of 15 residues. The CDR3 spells CASSFNGGGLTEAFF. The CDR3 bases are TGTGCCAGCAGTTTCAACGGCGGGGGTTTGACTGAAGCTTTCTTT.

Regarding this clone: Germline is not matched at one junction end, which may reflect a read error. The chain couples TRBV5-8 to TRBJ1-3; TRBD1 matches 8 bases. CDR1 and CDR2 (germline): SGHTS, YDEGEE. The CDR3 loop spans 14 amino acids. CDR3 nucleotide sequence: TGTGCCAGCAGTTTGGCAGGGGGCATAAACACCATATATTTT. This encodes CASSLAGGINTIYF.

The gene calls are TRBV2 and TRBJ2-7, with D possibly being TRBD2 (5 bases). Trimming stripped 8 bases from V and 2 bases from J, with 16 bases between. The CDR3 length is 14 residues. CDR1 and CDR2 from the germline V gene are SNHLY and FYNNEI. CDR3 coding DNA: TGTGCCAGCGGGCCATGGTGGGAGACCTACGAGCAGTACTTC. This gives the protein CASGPWWETYEQYF.

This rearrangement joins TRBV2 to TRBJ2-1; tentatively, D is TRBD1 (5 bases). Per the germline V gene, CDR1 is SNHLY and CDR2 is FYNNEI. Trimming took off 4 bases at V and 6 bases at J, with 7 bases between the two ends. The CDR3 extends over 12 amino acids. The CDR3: CASSVQVNEQFF. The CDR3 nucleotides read TGTGCCAGCAGTGTACAGGTCAATGAGCAGTTCTTC. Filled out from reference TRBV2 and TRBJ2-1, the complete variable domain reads EPEVTQTPSHQVTQMGQEVILRCVPISNHLYFYWYRQILGQKVEFLVSFYNNEISEKSEIFDDQFSVERPDGSNFTLKIRSTKLEDSAMYFCASSVQVNEQFFGPGTRLTVL.

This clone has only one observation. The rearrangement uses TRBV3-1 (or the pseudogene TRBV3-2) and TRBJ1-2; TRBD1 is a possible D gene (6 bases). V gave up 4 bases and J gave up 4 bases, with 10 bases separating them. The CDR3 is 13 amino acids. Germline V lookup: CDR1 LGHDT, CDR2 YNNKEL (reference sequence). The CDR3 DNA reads TGTGCCAGCAGCCTACAGGGTGCCTATGGCTACACCTTC. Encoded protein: CASSLQGAYGYTF.

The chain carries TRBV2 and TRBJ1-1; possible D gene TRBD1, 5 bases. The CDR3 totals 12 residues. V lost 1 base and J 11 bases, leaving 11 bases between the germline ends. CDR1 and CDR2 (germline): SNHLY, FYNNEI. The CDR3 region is CASSEGGSTAFF. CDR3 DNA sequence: TGTGCCAGCAGTGAAGGGGGCAGTACGGCTTTCTTT.

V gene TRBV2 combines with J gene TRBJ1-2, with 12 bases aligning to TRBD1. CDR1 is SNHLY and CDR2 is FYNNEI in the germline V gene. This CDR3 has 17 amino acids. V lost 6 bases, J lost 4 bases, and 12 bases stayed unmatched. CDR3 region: CASRAGTGGSVSYGYTF. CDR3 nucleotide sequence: TGTGCCAGCAGAGCCGGGACAGGGGGCTCTGTGAGCTATGGCTACACCTTC.

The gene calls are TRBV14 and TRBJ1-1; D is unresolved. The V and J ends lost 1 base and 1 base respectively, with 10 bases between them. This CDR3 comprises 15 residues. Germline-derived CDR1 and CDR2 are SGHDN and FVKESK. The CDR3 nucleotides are TGTGCCAGCAGCCAAGCGTGGGCAGCGAACACTGAAGCTTTCTTT. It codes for CASSQAWAANTEAFF.

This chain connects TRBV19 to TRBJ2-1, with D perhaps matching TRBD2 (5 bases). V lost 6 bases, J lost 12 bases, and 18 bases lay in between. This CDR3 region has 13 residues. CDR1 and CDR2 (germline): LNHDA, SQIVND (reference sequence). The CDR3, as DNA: TGTGCCAGTAGCCCCATAGAGGCAGGAGGGCAGTTCTTC. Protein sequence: CASSPIEAGGQFF.

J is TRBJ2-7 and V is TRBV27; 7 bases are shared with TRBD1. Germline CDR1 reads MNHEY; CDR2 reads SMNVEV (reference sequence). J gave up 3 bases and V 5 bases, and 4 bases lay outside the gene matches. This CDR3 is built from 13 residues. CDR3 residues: CASSRDRGYEQYF. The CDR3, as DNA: TGTGCCAGCAGTCGGGACAGAGGCTACGAGCAGTACTTC.

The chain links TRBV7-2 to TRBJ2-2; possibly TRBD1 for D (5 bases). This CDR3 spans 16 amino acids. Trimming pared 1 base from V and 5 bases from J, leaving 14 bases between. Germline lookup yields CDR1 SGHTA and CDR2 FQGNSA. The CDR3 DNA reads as TGTGCCAGCAGCTTAGTGGTTGGGGCAGTAACCGGGGAGCTGTTTTTT. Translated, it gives CASSLVVGAVTGELFF.

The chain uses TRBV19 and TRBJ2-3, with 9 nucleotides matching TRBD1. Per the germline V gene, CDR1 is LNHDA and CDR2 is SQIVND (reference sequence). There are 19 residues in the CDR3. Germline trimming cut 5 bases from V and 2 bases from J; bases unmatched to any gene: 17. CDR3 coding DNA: TGTGCCAGTAGTGCCGCTCCGGGACAGGGAGGAGGACCCACAGATACGCAGTATTTT. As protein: CASSAAPGQGGGPTDTQYF.

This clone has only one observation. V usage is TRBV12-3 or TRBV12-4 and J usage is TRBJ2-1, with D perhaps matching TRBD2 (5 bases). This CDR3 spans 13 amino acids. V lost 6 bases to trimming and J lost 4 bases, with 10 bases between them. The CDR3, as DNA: TGTGCCAGCAGCCGTTCGGGGTACAATGAGCAGTTCTTC. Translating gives CASSRSGYNEQFF.

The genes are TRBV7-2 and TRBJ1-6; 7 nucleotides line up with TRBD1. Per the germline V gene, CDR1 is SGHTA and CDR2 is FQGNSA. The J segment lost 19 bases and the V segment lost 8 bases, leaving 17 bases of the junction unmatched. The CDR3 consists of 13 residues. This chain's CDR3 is CASAGTVLSQFHF. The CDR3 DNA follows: TGTGCCAGCGCAGGGACAGTCCTCAGCCAATTTCACTTT.

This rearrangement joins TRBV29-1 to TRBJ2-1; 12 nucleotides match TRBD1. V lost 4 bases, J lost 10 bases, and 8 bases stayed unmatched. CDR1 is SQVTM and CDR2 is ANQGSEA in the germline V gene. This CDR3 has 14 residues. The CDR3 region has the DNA TGCAGCGTTGGGACGGGACAGGGGGCAGGGGAGCAGTTCTTC. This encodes CSVGTGQGAGEQFF.

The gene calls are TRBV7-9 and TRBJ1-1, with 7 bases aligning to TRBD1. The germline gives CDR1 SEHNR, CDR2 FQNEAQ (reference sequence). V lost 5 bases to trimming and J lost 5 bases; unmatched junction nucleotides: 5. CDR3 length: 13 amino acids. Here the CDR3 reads CASSEQGRTEAFF. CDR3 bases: TGTGCCAGCAGCGAACAGGGGCGGACTGAAGCTTTCTTT.

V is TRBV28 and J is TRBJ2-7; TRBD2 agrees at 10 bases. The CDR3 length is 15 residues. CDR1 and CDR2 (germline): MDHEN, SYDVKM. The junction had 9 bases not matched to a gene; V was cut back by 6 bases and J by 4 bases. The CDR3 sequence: CASRGAGGDMYEQYF. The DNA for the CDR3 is TGTGCCAGCAGGGGAGCGGGAGGGGATATGTACGAGCAGTACTTC.